This is a list of T cell receptor beta chains from one sample in a study of T-cell memory formation after mild COVID-19. In TCRdb, the 5' RACE reads were re-called with MiXCR into one record per CDR3 protein. This table holds 210,000 or so distinct CDR3 sequences, around 25% found once. Sequencing was done on a sample of PBMCs or a T cell subset sorted from them (not recorded which). All receptors come from an adult woman who had mild COVID-19 (a few samples of this study predate the infection). Cell type and time point are not known. Each CDR3 is given with its conserved first and last residue. D genes are given only for firm matches. Expanded clones are given a class, and other clones once, few, many or no size at all.

len | j_gene | v_gene | d_gene | abundance | CDR3nt | CDR3aa
13 | TRBJ2-7 | TRBV29-1 | - | - | TGCAGCGTTGTCTCACCGACCGTCCGGGAGCAGTACTTC | CSVVSPTVREQYF
16 | TRBJ2-2 | TRBV7-9 | - | once | TGTGCCAGCAGCTTATCCACCGGGACCCCGCACGGGGAGCTGTTTTTT | CASSLSTGTPHGELFF
16 | TRBJ2-2 | TRBV5-1 | TRBD2 | - | TGCGCCAGCAGCTGGGGACTAGCGGGAGTCACCGGGGAGCTGTTTTTT | CASSWGLAGVTGELFF
14 | TRBJ2-7 | TRBV4-3 | - | many | TGCGCCAGCAGCCTCTTTGGTGGGGCCTACGAGCAGTACTTC | CASSLFGGAYEQYF
16 | TRBJ1-3 | TRBV7-9 | - | few | TGTGCCAGCAGCTTAGCGCAAGAATACGGGAGGGGCACCATATATTTT | CASSLAQEYGRGTIYF
15 | TRBJ2-2 | TRBV7-8 | TRBD1 | few | TGTGCCAGCAGCTTAGTTACAGGGGTGACCGGGGAGCTGTTTTTT | CASSLVTGVTGELFF
14 | TRBJ2-5 | TRBV20-1 | TRBD2 | - | TGCAGTGCTAGAAATAGCGGGGGGGCGGAGACCCAGTACTTC | CSARNSGGAETQYF
17 | TRBJ1-2 | TRBV3-1 | - | - | TGTGCCAGCAGCCGGCTCCGGGACTTTACCACGGACTATGGCTACACCTTC | CASSRLRDFTTDYGYTF
16 | TRBJ2-2 | TRBV12-3/TRBV12-4 | TRBD1 | - | TGTGCCAGCAGTGATGTCGGGACAGGCAACACCGGGGAGCTGTTTTTT | CASSDVGTGNTGELFF
14 | TRBJ1-1 | TRBV7-9 | - | - | TGTGCCAGCAGCTCAAACGACAAGAACACTGAAGCTTTCTTT | CASSSNDKNTEAFF
15 | TRBJ2-6 | TRBV7-9 | - | few | TGTGCCAGCAGTAGCCTCGTCTCTGGGGCCAACGTCCTGACTTTC | CASSSLVSGANVLTF
14 | TRBJ1-6 | TRBV5-1 | - | - | TGCGCCAGCAGCTTGGATCCGGGGACCTCACCCCTCCACTTT | CASSLDPGTSPLHF
17 | TRBJ1-2 | TRBV5-1 | TRBD1 | few | TGCGCCAGCAGCTTCGGGCGCCGGGACAGGGATTACTATGGCTACACCTTC | CASSFGRRDRDYYGYTF
14 | TRBJ2-1 | TRBV9 | - | once | TGTGCCAGCAGCGTAGATTTTGGGGACGGAAAGCAGTTCTTC | CASSVDFGDGKQFF
14 | TRBJ1-1 | TRBV7-9 | - | - | TGTGCCAGCAGCTTAGCGGTGGGTGACACTGAAGCTTTCTTT | CASSLAVGDTEAFF
15 | TRBJ2-5 | TRBV18 | - | once | TGTGCCAGCTCACCACTCCGGGACGGCTCGAACCAAATGTACTTC | CASSPLRDGSNQMYF
13 | TRBJ2-1 | TRBV12-3/TRBV12-4 | - | - | TGTGCCAGCAGCCCAAATGGGGGGATCGGGCAGTTCTTC | CASSPNGGIGQFF
15 | TRBJ1-2 | TRBV28 | TRBD1 | - | TGTGCCAGCAGTGCAGACAGGGGGGTTCACTATGGCTACACCTTC | CASSADRGVHYGYTF
14 | TRBJ2-1 | TRBV7-2 | - | - | TGTGCCAGCAGCTTTCTTGGTCTATTCGATGAGCAGTTCTTC | CASSFLGLFDEQFF
14 | TRBJ1-1 | TRBV3-1 | - | - | TGTGCCAGCAGCCAAGTTGGGGGATTAAGTGAAGCTTTCTTT | CASSQVGGLSEAFF
13 | TRBJ1-2 | TRBV20-1 | - | many | TGCAGTGCCCGTAACAAAGACAACTATGGCTACACCTTC | CSARNKDNYGYTF
12 | TRBJ1-2 | TRBV24-1 | - | - | TGTGCCACCAGAGACGGGGGCTATGGCTACACCTTC | CATRDGGYGYTF
14 | TRBJ1-3 | TRBV12-3/TRBV12-4 | TRBD1 | - | TGTGCCAGCAGTCAGACGGACAGGGGGAACACCATATATTTT | CASSQTDRGNTIYF
14 | TRBJ2-5 | TRBV20-1 | - | - | TGCAGTGCTAGAGGGACAGCGACTCAAGAGACCCAGTACTTC | CSARGTATQETQYF
15 | TRBJ2-7 | TRBV19 | - | - | TGTGCCAGTAGAGACCGAAAAGGGACCTCCTACGAGCAGTACTTC | CASRDRKGTSYEQYF
13 | TRBJ1-1 | TRBV19 | - | - | TGTGCCAGCAGGACTACAGTGAACACTGAAGCTTTCTTT | CASRTTVNTEAFF